This T cell receptor beta chain was sequenced in a study of blood T cell repertoires in COVID-19. On the study more broadly: From T cells, B-cell-depleted T cells, or PBMCs came the material, which was cDNA or gDNA.

Generated by immunoSEQ multiplex PCR, the TCRdb table keeps only in-frame clones and is missing some. In the table there are around 84,000 clones, 70% to 80% of which are singletons. Germline CDR1 is MNHNY and CDR2 is SVGAGI (reference sequence). The V gene end was trimmed by 0 bases and the J gene end by 2 bases; junction bases not matched to a gene: 6. The length of the CDR3 is 16 residues. Sequencing used peripheral blood. The rearrangement links TRBV6-6 to TRBJ2-7; the match to TRBD2 covers 8 bases. The source of this sequence is a man aged 45 to 65 with active or convalescent COVID-19. Written as DNA, the CDR3 is TGTGCCAGCAGTTACTCGGATTTGGGACTAGCCTACGAGCAGTACTTC. Its translation is CASSYSDLGLAYEQYF.